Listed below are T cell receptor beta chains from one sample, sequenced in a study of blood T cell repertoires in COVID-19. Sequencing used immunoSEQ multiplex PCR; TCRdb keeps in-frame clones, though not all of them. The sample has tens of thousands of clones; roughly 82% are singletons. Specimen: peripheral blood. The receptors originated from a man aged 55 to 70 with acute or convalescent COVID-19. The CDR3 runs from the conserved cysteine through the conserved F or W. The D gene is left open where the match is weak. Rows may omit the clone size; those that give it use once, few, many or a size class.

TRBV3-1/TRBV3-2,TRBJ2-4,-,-,TGTGCCAGCAGCCAGCATTTTCTCAGGGCTCCAGCCAAAAACATTCAGTACTTC,CASSQHFLRAPAKNIQYF
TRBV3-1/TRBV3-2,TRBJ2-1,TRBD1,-,TGTGCCAGCAACCCGGGACAGGGAAACAATGAGCAGTTCTTC,CASNPGQGNNEQFF
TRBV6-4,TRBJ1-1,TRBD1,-,TGTGCCAGCAGTGTGACAGGGGGGGTCACTGAAGCTTTCTTT,CASSVTGGVTEAFF
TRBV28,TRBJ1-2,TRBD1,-,TGTGCCAGCAGGCAGGGGGGCTCCAACTATGGCTACACCTTC,CASRQGGSNYGYTF
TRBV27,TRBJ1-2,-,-,TGTGCCAGCACTTTTACAGGGTCCCGTTATGGCTACACCTTC,CASTFTGSRYGYTF
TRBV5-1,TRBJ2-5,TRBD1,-,TGCGCCAGCACTCCCGCAGGGGGACAGCAACAAGAGACCCAGTACTTC,CASTPAGGQQQETQYF
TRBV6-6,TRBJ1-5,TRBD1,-,TGTGCCAGCAGCCGGGACAGTTTGTCAGGTCAGCCCCAGCATTTT,CASSRDSLSGQPQHF
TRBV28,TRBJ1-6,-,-,TGTGCCAGCAGTTCTTCTGGGCAGAGTACTTCACCCCTCCACTTT,CASSSSGQSTSPLHF
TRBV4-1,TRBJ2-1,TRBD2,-,TGCGCCAGCAGCTTCCGAAGCGGGGGCCGTCTCAATGAGCAGTTCTTC,CASSFRSGGRLNEQFF
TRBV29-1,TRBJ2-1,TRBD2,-,TGCAGCGTATCTAGCGGGGGGTACAATGAGCAGTTCTTC,CSVSSGGYNEQFF
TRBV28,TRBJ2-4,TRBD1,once,TGTGCCAGCAGTTCCCGGGACAGGGGTTATTTCGGGAACATTCAGTACTTC,CASSSRDRGYFGNIQYF